A selection of T cell receptor beta chains follows, all from one sample in a study of T cell repertoires in cytomegalovirus infection. Via MiXCR, TCRdb re-called the reads, giving one row per CDR3 protein. The data hold more than 500,000 distinct CDR3 sequences, with 16% observed a single time. Sample: CD8+ T cells from PBMCs. All receptors come from a human donor in good health (CMV status not recorded). Some clones in this sample may be carry-over from other donors' samples. The CDR3 runs from the conserved cysteine through the conserved F or W. The D gene is left open where the match is weak. A row's size may be missing; if present it is once, few, many or a size class.

j_call	v_call	d_call	clone_size	cdr3_nt	cdr3_aa
TRBJ1-2	TRBV20-1	TRBD1	.	TGCAGTGCTCGGGGACAGTTGGACGGGGGCTACACCTTC	CSARGQLDGGYTF
TRBJ1-2	TRBV20-1	.	.	TGCAGTGCTAGAGATCGGTACAGGGACTATGGCTACACCTTC	CSARDRYRDYGYTF
TRBJ2-7	TRBV27	TRBD1	many	TGTGCCAGCAGTGCCCCGGGACAGGGCTACGAGCAGTACTTC	CASSAPGQGYEQYF
TRBJ2-2	TRBV6-1	TRBD2	.	TGTGCCAGCAGCCGACTAGCGGGAGGGGCCGGGCAACACCGGGAGCTGTTTTTT	CASSRLAGGAGQHRELFF
TRBJ1-3	TRBV9	.	.	TGTGCCAGCAGCGTAGTGTCAGCCGGAAACACCATATATTTT	CASSVVSAGNTIYF
TRBJ1-4	TRBV2	TRBD1	few	TGTGCCAGCAGTGGCCCCACAGGGGAGAATGAAAAACTGTTTTTT	CASSGPTGENEKLFF
TRBJ2-5	TRBV3-1	.	.	TGTGCCAGCAGCCCCTGGACTATCCAAGAGACCCAGTACTTC	CASSPWTIQETQYF
TRBJ2-7	TRBV28	.	many	TGTGCCAGCAGACATTACAAGGGGACTGGGTACGAGCAGTACTTC	CASRHYKGTGYEQYF
TRBJ2-2	TRBV12-3/TRBV12-4	TRBD2	many	TGTGCCAGCAGTTTATGGACTAGCGGGGGGCATCGCGGCACCGGGGAGCTGTTTTTT	CASSLWTSGGHRGTGELFF
TRBJ2-4	TRBV5-1	.	.	TGCGCCAGCAGCTGGAAGACACCGCAGGACATTCAGTACTTC	CASSWKTPQDIQYF
TRBJ2-1	TRBV3-1	.	.	TGTGCCAGCAGCCAAGAGGAACAGTCCCCCTACAATGAGCAGTTCTTC	CASSQEEQSPYNEQFF
TRBJ2-5	TRBV7-8	TRBD2	many	TGTGCCAGCAGCTTACTAGCGGGCGCCATTCAAGAGACCCAGTACTTC	CASSLLAGAIQETQYF
TRBJ2-3	TRBV4-1	TRBD2	many	TGCGCCAGCAGCCAAGAATTAGCGGGAGACAAAGATACGCAGTATTTT	CASSQELAGDKDTQYF
TRBJ1-5	TRBV27	TRBD1	few	TGTGCCAGCAGTTTATCGGGACAGGGGGCGCGGGTAAATCAGCCCCAGCATTTT	CASSLSGQGARVNQPQHF
TRBJ2-7	TRBV19	.	.	TGTGCCAGTAGTCCCCAAGGGCTAGCTTGGGAGCAGTACTTC	CASSPQGLAWEQYF
TRBJ1-1	TRBV19	TRBD1	.	TGTGCCAGTAGTATTCAGGGGGGAATCGGCTTTATGAACACTGAAGCTTTCTTT	CASSIQGGIGFMNTEAFF
TRBJ1-1	TRBV7-9	.	many	TGTGCCAGCAGCTCCACCGGGACGGTGAACACTGAAGCTTTCTTT	CASSSTGTVNTEAFF
TRBJ2-5	TRBV20-1	.	.	TGCAGTGCTAGGAGGCCTAGCGAAGAGACCCAGTACTTC	CSARRPSEETQYF
TRBJ1-2	TRBV12-3/TRBV12-4	.	.	TGTGCCAGCAGAGACAGGTCTAGCTACACCTTC	CASRDRSSYTF
TRBJ1-5	TRBV2	.	.	TGTGCCAGCAGTGATGGGGGTTGGAATCAGCCCCAGCATTTT	CASSDGGWNQPQHF
TRBJ2-1	TRBV20-1	.	.	TGCAGTGCTAGAGATTCGGGGCCTTTGGACAATGAGCAGTTCTTC	CSARDSGPLDNEQFF
TRBJ1-5	TRBV19	TRBD1	.	TGTGCCAGCCGGGACAGGGGTAAGCCCCAGCATTTT	CASRDRGKPQHF
TRBJ1-2	TRBV6-2/TRBV6-3	TRBD1	many	TGTGCCAGCAGTCGACAGGGCTTGAACTATGGCTACACCTTC	CASSRQGLNYGYTF
TRBJ1-5	TRBV14	.	.	TGTGCCAGCAGCCACCAGGGTCGCAATCAGCCCCAGCATTTT	CASSHQGRNQPQHF
TRBJ2-7	TRBV5-1	TRBD2	.	TGCGCCAGCAGTTCAGAAAACCCTATAGCGGGAGTTACCTACGAGCAGTACTTC	CASSSENPIAGVTYEQYF
TRBJ2-3	TRBV5-5	.	.	TGTGCCAGCAGTTCGGGACGGAGATCTCCTCGGGAATGGACGCAGTATTTT	CASSSGRRSPREWTQYF
TRBJ2-3	TRBV7-6	.	few	TGTGCCAGCAGCTTGGTCCAACCAGATACGCAGTATTTT	CASSLVQPDTQYF
TRBJ2-5	TRBV9	TRBD2	.	TGTGCCAGCAACCCGGGGGGGATTGGTGAGACCCAGTACTTC	CASNPGGIGETQYF
TRBJ2-7	TRBV27	TRBD1	many	TGTGCCAGCAGTAGAGGGACAGATAAAACCTACGAGCAGTACTTC	CASSRGTDKTYEQYF
TRBJ2-1	TRBV20-1	.	many	TGCAGTGCTCCCACCAGGGGGGTAAGGTACAATGAGCAGTTCTTC	CSAPTRGVRYNEQFF
TRBJ1-4	TRBV19	.	.	TGTGCCAGTCGCGACAGTGTCTCTGAAAAACTGTTTTTT	CASRDSVSEKLFF
TRBJ2-2	TRBV29-1	.	.	TGCAGCGCCAAAGTTACCCAGCGGGCCTCGGGCACCGGGGAGCTGTTTTTT	CSAKVTQRASGTGELFF
TRBJ2-2	TRBV20-1	.	.	TGCAGTGCTAGAGATGGGCAGATTAACACCGGGGAGCTGTTTTTT	CSARDGQINTGELFF
TRBJ2-1	TRBV6-5	.	.	TGTGCCAGCAGTGGCCCTTCGGAGAGCTCCTACAATGAGCAGTTCTTC	CASSGPSESSYNEQFF
TRBJ2-2	TRBV19	TRBD2	few	TGTGCCAGTAGTATAGATCTATCTAGCGGGAATTCCGGGGAGCTGTTTTTT	CASSIDLSSGNSGELFF
TRBJ2-5	TRBV7-2	.	many	TGTGCCAGCAGCTTAGGTAGAGAGACCCAGTACTTC	CASSLGRETQYF
TRBJ2-3	TRBV11-2	.	many	TGTGCCAGTGGGCAGGGTGGCACAGATACGCAGTATTTT	CASGQGGTDTQYF
TRBJ2-7	TRBV7-9	.	few	TGTGCCAGCAGCTTAGCGGGGGAAGACGAGCAGTACTTC	CASSLAGEDEQYF
TRBJ2-7	TRBV11-1	.	many	TGTGCCAGCGAGGATCGACTAGGGACCTACGAGCAGTACTTC	CASEDRLGTYEQYF
TRBJ2-7	TRBV7-2	TRBD1	many	TGTGCCAGCAGCCCCCGGGACAGGGGTACCTACGAGCAGTACTTC	CASSPRDRGTYEQYF
TRBJ1-1	TRBV27	.	.	TGTGCCAGCAGTTCCATCCAGGGTGGAGCTTTCTTT	CASSSIQGGAFF
TRBJ2-7	TRBV20-1	.	.	TGCAGTGCTTCTCTAGTCTCCTACGAGCAGTACTTC	CSASLVSYEQYF
TRBJ2-2	TRBV7-8	TRBD2	many	TGTGCCAGCATCATTACTTTTTTCGGGACTACGAACACCGGGGAGCTGTTTTTT	CASIITFFGTTNTGELFF
TRBJ2-1	TRBV11-2	TRBD2	many	TGTGCCAGCAGCTTAGATGGACTAGCGGAAATGAATGAGCAGTTCTTC	CASSLDGLAEMNEQFF
TRBJ2-7	TRBV4-1	.	.	TGCGCCAGCAGCCAAGATGGGGGGCGGTACTACGAGCAGTACTTC	CASSQDGGRYYEQYF
TRBJ1-2	TRBV7-9	TRBD1	.	TGTGCCAGCAGCTTAAAAGGGGATACAGGGGGCGGCTATGGCTACACCTTC	CASSLKGDTGGGYGYTF
TRBJ2-2	TRBV4-1	.	.	TGCGCCAGCAGCCATCGGGCCCCCGATGCAGGGGAGCTGTTTTTT	CASSHRAPDAGELFF
TRBJ2-4	TRBV25-1	.	.	TGTGCCAGCAGTGTCGGAAGTGGTATTCAGTACTTC	CASSVGSGIQYF
TRBJ2-7	TRBV19	.	.	TGTGCCAGTAGTGCGACAGTGAGCTCCTACGAGCAGTACTTC	CASSATVSSYEQYF
TRBJ2-1	TRBV2	TRBD2	many	TGTGCCAGCAGGGGTAGCGGGAGCTCCTACAATGAGCAGTTCTTC	CASRGSGSSYNEQFF
TRBJ2-5	TRBV28	TRBD1	.	TGTGCCAGCAGTCAGGACAGGGTTAGGTTC	CASSQDRVRF
TRBJ1-3	TRBV25-1	TRBD1	many	TGTGCCAGCAGTGCAACAGGGGAATCTGGAAACACCATATATTTT	CASSATGESGNTIYF
TRBJ2-1	TRBV28	.	.	TGTGCCAGCAGCGTCGTTCGGTACAATGAGCAGTTCTTC	CASSVVRYNEQFF
TRBJ2-2	TRBV15	.	.	TGTGCCACCAGCACGCCCGGGGTTATCACCGGGGAGCTGTTTTTT	CATSTPGVITGELFF
TRBJ1-1	TRBV7-3	.	many	TGTGCCAGCAGCGCAGGGTCAAACACTGAAGCTTTCTTT	CASSAGSNTEAFF